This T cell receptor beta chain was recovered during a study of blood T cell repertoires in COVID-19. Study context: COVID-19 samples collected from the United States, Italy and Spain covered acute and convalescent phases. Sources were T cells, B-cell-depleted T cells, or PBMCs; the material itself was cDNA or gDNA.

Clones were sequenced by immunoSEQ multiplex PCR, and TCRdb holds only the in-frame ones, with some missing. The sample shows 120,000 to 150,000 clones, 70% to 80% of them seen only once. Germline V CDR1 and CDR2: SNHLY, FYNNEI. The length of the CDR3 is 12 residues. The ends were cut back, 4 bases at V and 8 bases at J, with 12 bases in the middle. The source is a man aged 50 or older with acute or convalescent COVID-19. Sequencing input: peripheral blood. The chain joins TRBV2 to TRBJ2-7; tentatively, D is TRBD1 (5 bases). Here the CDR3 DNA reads TGTGCCAGCAGTGGCAGGGATCCACAGCAGTACGTC. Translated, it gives CASSGRDPQQYV.